This entry concerns a single T cell receptor beta chain. The data belong to a study of blood T cell repertoires in COVID-19. Study-wide context: Material from acute and convalescent COVID-19 was sourced from the United States, Italy and Spain. T cells, B-cell-depleted T cells, or PBMCs provided the cDNA or gDNA that served as material.

The germline V gene encodes CDR1 GTSNPN and CDR2 SVGIG (reference sequence). V shed 0 bases and J shed 1 base, with 12 bases lying between them. The CDR3 runs to 16 residues. Original data processing: Nucleated cell counts were estimated from reference gene primer amplification. Sequencing used immunoSEQ multiplex PCR; TCRdb keeps in-frame clones, though not all of them. Clone size and V and J calls were adopted from that table, with D and trimming inferred from the DNA. In the table there are around 120,000 clones, 90% of which are singletons. A Seattle source enrolled patients during active infection and followed them longitudinally.

The source is a woman in her sixties with COVID-19, enrolled during active disease. The chain uses TRBV30 and TRBJ2-2, with a weak D call TRBD2 (5 bases). The sequenced sample was peripheral blood. CDR3 sequence (DNA): TGTGCCTGGAGTGTACTAGGTCTTTGGAACACCGGGGAGCTGTTTTTT. Translating gives CAWSVLGLWNTGELFF. Using reference TRBV30 and TRBJ2-2 for the parts outside the CDR3, the full variable domain is SQTIHQWPATLVQPVGSPLSLECTVEGTSNPNLYWYRQAAGRGLQLLFYSVGIGQISSEVPQNLSASRPQDRQFILSSKKLLLSDSGFYLCAWSVLGLWNTGELFFGEGSRLTVL.